The T cell receptor (beta chain) described here comes from a study of blood T cells in healthy people across ages. Looking at the study overall: About one barcoded beta molecule was captured per two T cells (by template switching).

The CDR3 runs to 13 residues. Trimming shortened V by 3 bases and J by 3 bases, and 9 bases separated the two germline ends. CDR1 KGHSH and CDR2 LQKENI come from the germline V gene. The use of a sample-barcoded 5' primer and a J-beta primer mix characterized a second PCR of roughly 7 to 11 cycles. TCRdb fed the 5' RACE reads into MiXCR, producing one record per CDR3 protein. The table lists 720,000 or so distinct CDR3 sequences, about 43% of them singletons, with about 30% in the top ten. The chain is built from TRBV18 and TRBJ2-7; possible D gene TRBD1, 5 bases. The receptor was derived from a man older than 75 in good health. The sample was blood. CDR3 DNA sequence: TGTGCCAGCTCACCGACAGTACTCTACGAGCAGTACTTC. Amino acid sequence: CASSPTVLYEQYF.